This TCR beta chain was found in a study of blood T cell repertoires in COVID-19 (dated by TCRdb to 2019 to 2021). The study in broad terms: Samples covering the acute and convalescent phases of COVID-19 were provided by collaborators in the United States, Italy and Spain. The prospective study material was composed of cDNA or gDNA derived from T cells, B-cell-depleted T cells, or PBMCs. The dataset comprised deeply sampled blood TCRbeta repertoires from subjects exposed to, actively infected with, or recovered from COVID-19. The repertoires were released in a freely available public database meant as a resource for research on the immune response to SARS-CoV-2. The samples were drawn from two sources: the first 160 participants of the ongoing ImmuneRACE study, and some 1,300 subjects contributed by 6 global collaborators. Nearly every sample came with metadata listing a de-identified subject ID, COVID-19 status, age in years and sex. Where available, HLA class I and class II types were taken from metadata supplied by the sample provider and were not determined by assay-based typing. Study-level results and caveats: How much clinical and demographic metadata was included differed by source and by participant, and the metadata was provided uncurated.

Its CDR3 holds 14 amino acids, cysteine through phenylalanine. The read is trimmed to its CDR3 DNA, 42 bases read in frame from base 1. Reading the germline V gene (reference sequence) gives CDR1 GTSNPN and CDR2 SVGIG. V is pruned by 6 bases and J by 7 bases, leaving 12 bases of the junction without a gene match. The collaborating institutions used their own protocols to collect whole blood in K2EDTA tubes. For TCRbeta analysis, collaborator samples were shipped as frozen whole blood, as isolated PBMCs, or as DNA extracted from either sample type. TCRbeta CDR3 regions were amplified from genomic DNA by means of the immunoSEQ Assay, a bias-controlled multiplex PCR. In the authors' own workflow: Within the assay, amplification of reference gene primers was used to estimate how many nucleated cells each sample contained. To quantify the absolute abundance of each unique TCRbeta CDR3 rearrangement, sequence reads were collapsed and filtered. Productive Simpson clonality was computed per sample as the square root of Simpson's diversity index over productive rearrangements. TCRdb retrieved this table from immuneACCESS and kept in-frame rearrangements only. Not all clones are present; in checked studies, unresolved V genes account for under half, and no reason is known for the remainder. V and J calls and clone size follow that table, whereas D and trimming were derived from the DNA. The sample table shows more than 100,000 clones, and about three quarters are seen once. The ten largest make up about 0.84% of the sample.

For this clone: Its recognized antigen is unknown. Per-base quality was not reported, and no clone a single base away is much larger than it.

This receptor was obtained from a human donor with acute or convalescent COVID-19. The donor label of this sample is uncertain. Recombination joined TRBV30 with TRBJ1-1; 9 of the junction bases match TRBD1. Sample: peripheral blood. The CDR3 region reads CACSQRDRAREAFF. The DNA reads TGTGCCTGTTCCCAACGGGACAGGGCTCGTGAAGCTTTCTTT.